This T cell receptor (beta chain) was sequenced during a study of T cells expressing NK-cell markers. Across the whole study: Sorted CD3+CD56+NKG2C+, CD3+CD56+NKG2C- and CD3+CD56-NKG2C+ T cells provided the TCR beta repertoires. Sequenced donors, eight in total, included seven who were HCMV-seropositive and one who was seronegative.

UMI-tagged 5'RACE template switching yielded the TCR beta cDNA. TCRdb reprocessed the 5' RACE reads and stores each CDR3 protein as one record, lacking DNA. The repertoire shows about 460,000 distinct CDR3 sequences; the top ten hold almost 1.5%. Germline CDR1 SEHNR, CDR2 FQNEAQ (reference sequence). The CDR3 is 17 amino acids. The V and J genes are TRBV7-9 and TRBJ1-2; TCRdb indicates TRBD1, and absent DNA this call remains unverified. The specimen sequenced was blood T cells: a sorted CD56 or NKG2C T cell subset, CD4+ or CD8+ T cells, or bulk PBMC T cells (not recorded which). This TCR came from a woman aged 45-59 years in good health. The CDR3 sequence: CASVRAQGARGNYGYTF.